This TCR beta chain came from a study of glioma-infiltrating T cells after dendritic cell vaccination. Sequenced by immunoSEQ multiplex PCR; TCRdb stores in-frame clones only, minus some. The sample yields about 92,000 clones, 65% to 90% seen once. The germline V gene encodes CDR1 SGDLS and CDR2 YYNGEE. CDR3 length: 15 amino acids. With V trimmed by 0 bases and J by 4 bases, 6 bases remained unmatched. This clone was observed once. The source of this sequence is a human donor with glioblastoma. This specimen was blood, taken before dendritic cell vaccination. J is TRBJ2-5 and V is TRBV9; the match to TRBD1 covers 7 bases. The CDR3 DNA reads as TGTGCCAGCAGCGTAGATAGGGGGCCCGCAGAGACCCAGTACTTC. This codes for CASSVDRGPAETQYF.